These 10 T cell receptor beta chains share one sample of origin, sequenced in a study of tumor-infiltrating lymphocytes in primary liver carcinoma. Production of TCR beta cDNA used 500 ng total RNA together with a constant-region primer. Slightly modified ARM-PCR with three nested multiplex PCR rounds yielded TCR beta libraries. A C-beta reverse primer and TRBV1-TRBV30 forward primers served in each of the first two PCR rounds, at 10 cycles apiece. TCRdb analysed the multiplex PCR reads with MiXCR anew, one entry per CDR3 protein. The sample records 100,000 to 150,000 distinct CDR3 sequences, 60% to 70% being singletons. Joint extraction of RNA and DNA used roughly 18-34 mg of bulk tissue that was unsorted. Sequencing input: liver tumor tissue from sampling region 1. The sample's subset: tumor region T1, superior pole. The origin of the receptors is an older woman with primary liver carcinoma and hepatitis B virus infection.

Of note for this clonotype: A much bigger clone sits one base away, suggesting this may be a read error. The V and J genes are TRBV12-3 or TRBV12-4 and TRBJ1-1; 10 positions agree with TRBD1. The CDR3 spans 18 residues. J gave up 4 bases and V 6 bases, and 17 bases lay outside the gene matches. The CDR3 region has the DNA TGTGCCAGCAGATCAGGGACAGGGGCGAGGGTGGGCGGCACTGAAGCTTTCTTT. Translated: CASRSGTGARVGGTEAFF.

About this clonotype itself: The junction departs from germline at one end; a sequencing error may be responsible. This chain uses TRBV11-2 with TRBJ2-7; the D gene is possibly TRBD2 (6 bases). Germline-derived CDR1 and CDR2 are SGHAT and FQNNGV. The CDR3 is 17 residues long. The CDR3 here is CASSSDSPAGFSYEQYF. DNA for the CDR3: TGTGCCAGCAGCTCCGATTCACCAGCGGGTTTCTCCTATGAGCAGTACTTC.

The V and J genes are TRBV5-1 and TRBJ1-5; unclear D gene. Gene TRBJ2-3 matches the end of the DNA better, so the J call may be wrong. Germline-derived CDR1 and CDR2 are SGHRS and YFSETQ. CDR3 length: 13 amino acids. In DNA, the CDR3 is TGCGCCAGCAGCTTGGGCCCGGATCAGCCCCAGTATTTT. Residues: CASSLGPDQPQYF.

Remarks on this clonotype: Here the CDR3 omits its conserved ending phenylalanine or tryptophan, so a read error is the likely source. The DNA of the CDR3 is TGCAGCGTTGAAGATCCCCAGGGGGCGAGTATCGGGGAGCTGTTTTTA. Translated: CSVEDPQGASIGELFL. V gene TRBV29-1 combines with J gene TRBJ2-2; 8 bases map to TRBD1. J was trimmed by 7 bases and V by 0 bases; bases with no gene match: 10. Germline lookup yields CDR1 SQVTM and CDR2 ANQGSEA. This CDR3 contains 16 residues.

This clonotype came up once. DNA of the CDR3: TGTGCCAGCAGTGCGGGGTATAGCTCAGATACGCAGTATTTT. Translation gives CASSAGYSSDTQYF. The genes are TRBV28 and TRBJ2-3; maybe TRBD2 (6 bases). Germline V gene data show CDR1 as MDHEN and CDR2 as SYDVKM. The CDR3 is 14 residues long. Trimming shortened V by 5 bases and J by 4 bases, and 13 bases separated the two germline ends. Complete variable domain (other parts from reference TRBV28 and TRBJ2-3): DVKVTQSSRYLVKRTGEKVFLECVQDMDHENMFWYRQDPGLGLRLIYFSYDVKMKEKGDIPEGYSVSREKKERFSLILESASTNQTSMYLCASSAGYSSDTQYFGPGTRLTVL.

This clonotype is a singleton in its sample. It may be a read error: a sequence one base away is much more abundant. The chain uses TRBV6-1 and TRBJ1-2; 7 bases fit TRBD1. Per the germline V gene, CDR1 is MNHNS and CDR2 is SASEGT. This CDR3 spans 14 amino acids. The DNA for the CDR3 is TGTACCAGCGGACAGGTAGTAGGGAACTATGGCTACACCTTC. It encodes CTSGQVVGNYGYTF.

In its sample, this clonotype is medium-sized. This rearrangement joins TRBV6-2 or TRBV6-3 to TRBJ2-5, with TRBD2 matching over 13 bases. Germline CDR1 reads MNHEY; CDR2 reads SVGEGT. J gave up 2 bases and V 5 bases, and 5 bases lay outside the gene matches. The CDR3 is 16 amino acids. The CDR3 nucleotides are TGTGCCAGCAGTACTGGACTAGCGGGGGAACAAGAGACCCAGTACTTC. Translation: CASSTGLAGEQETQYF.

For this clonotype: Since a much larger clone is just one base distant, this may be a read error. The CDR3 DNA follows: TGTGCCAGCAGTTACTCGCGACCCGGGTTTGCCGATCAGTACTTC. Amino acid sequence: CASSYSRPGFADQYF. The rearrangement links TRBV6-5 to TRBJ2-7; no clear D. The CDR3 totals 15 residues. V shed 0 bases and J shed 10 bases, with 19 bases lying between them. Germline lookup yields CDR1 MNHEY and CDR2 SVGAGI.

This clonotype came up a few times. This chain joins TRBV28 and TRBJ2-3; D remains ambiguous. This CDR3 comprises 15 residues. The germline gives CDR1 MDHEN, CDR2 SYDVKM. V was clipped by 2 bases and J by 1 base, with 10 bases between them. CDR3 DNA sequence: TGTGCCAGCAGTTTAACGCCTGGGGGCACAGATACGCAGTATTTT. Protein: CASSLTPGGTDTQYF.

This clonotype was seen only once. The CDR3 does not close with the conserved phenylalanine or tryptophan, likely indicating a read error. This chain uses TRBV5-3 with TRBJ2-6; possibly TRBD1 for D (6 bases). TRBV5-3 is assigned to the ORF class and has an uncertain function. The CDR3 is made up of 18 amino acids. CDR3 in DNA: TGTGCCAGAAGTCCGGCCGGACATACAGGGAGAGGGGCCAATGTCCTGACTATC. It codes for CARSPAGHTGRGANVLTI.